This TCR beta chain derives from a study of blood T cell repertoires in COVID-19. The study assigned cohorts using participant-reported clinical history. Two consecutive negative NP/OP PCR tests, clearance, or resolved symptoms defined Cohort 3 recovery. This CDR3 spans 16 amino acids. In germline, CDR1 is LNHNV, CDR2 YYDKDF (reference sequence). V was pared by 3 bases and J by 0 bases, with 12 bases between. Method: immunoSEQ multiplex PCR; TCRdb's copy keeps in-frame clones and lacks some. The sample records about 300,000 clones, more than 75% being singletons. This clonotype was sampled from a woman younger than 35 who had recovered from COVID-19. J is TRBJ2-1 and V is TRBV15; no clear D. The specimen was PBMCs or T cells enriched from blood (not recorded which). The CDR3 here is CATSSPSLSSYNEQFF. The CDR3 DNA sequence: TGTGCCACCAGCAGCCCCTCGCTTAGCTCCTACAATGAGCAGTTCTTC. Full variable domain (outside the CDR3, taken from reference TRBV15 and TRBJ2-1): DAMVIQNPRYQVTQFGKPVTLSCSQTLNHNVMYWYQQKSSQAPKLLFHYYDKDFNNEADTPDNFQSRRPNTSFCFLDIRSPGLGDTAMYLCATSSPSLSSYNEQFFGPGTRLTVL.